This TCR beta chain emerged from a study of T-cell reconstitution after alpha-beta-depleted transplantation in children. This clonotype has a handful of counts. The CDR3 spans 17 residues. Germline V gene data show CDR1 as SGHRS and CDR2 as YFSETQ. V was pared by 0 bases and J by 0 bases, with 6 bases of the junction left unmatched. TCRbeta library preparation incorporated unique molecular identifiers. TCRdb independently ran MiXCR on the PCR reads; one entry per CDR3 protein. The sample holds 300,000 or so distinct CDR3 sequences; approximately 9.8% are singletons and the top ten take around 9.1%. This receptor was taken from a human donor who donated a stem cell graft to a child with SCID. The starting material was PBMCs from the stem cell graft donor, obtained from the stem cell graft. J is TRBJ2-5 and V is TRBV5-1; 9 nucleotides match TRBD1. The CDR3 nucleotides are TGCGCCAGCAGCTTGGCCGAAGGACAGGGGCACCAAGAGACCCAGTACTTC. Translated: CASSLAEGQGHQETQYF.